These 27 T cell receptor beta chains came from one sample sequenced in a study of blood T cell repertoires in COVID-19. Sequenced by immunoSEQ multiplex PCR; TCRdb stores in-frame clones only, minus some. The data show about 220,000 clones, around 86% seen once. Input material: peripheral blood. The receptors were gathered from an older woman with COVID-19, enrolled during active disease.

J is TRBJ1-5 and V is TRBV28; the D is unclear. Germline assignment: CDR1 MDHEN and CDR2 SYDVKM. The CDR3 is 14 residues long. V shed 4 bases and J shed 4 bases, with 11 bases lying between them. In DNA form, the CDR3 reads TGTGCCAGCAGTTATCGTTCGCGGAATCAGCCCCAGCATTTT. Translating it yields CASSYRSRNQPQHF.

V and J are TRBV15 and TRBJ2-2; D gene unclear. The CDR3 length is 13 residues. V lost 8 bases and J lost 4, with 11 bases in between. Germline V gene data show CDR1 as LNHNV and CDR2 as YYDKDF (reference sequence). The chain's CDR3 is CATSSFATGELFF. The DNA for the CDR3 is TGTGCCACCTCAAGCTTCGCCACCGGGGAGCTGTTTTTT.

In its sample, this clone was seen a few times. This chain connects TRBV14 to TRBJ1-1, with a weak D call TRBD1 (5 bases). The CDR3 extends over 13 amino acids. Germline V gene data show CDR1 as SGHDN and CDR2 as FVKESK. Trimming took 7 bases from V and 3 from J, leaving 12 bases between them. CDR3 amino acids: CASTAGWDTEAFF. The CDR3 region has the DNA TGTGCCAGCACCGCAGGGTGGGACACTGAAGCTTTCTTT.

The rearrangement links TRBV7-9 to TRBJ2-5; TRBD2 aligns across 10 bases. Germline loops: CDR1 SEHNR, CDR2 FQNEAQ (reference sequence). This CDR3 comprises 15 residues. The J segment lost 1 base and the V segment lost 5 bases, leaving 4 bases of the junction unmatched. The CDR3 here is CASSRAGGGQETQYF. As DNA, the CDR3 is TGTGCCAGCAGCCGAGCGGGAGGGGGCCAAGAGACCCAGTACTTC.

The genes are TRBV6-5 and TRBJ1-4, with 9 nucleotides matching TRBD1. Germline V gene sequence: CDR1 MNHEY, CDR2 SVGAGI. There are 15 residues in the CDR3. V dropped 1 base and J dropped 5; count of bases not matched to a gene: 2. CDR3 DNA sequence: TGTGCCAGCAGTTACTTGGACAGGGGAAATGAAAAACTGTTTTTT. This translates into CASSYLDRGNEKLFF.

The chain joins TRBV5-1 to TRBJ1-2; TRBD1 might be the D (6 bases). Trimming stripped 0 bases from V and 5 bases from J, with 17 bases between. Germline V CDR1 and CDR2: SGHRS, YFSETQ. The CDR3 loop spans 16 amino acids. The chain's CDR3 is CASSLVNSRGGYGYTF. The CDR3, as DNA: TGCGCCAGCAGCTTGGTCAACTCCAGGGGAGGGTATGGCTACACCTTC.

The J gene is TRBJ1-1, the V gene TRBV6-5, with D perhaps matching TRBD1 (5 bases). Trimming left V 2 bases short and J 2 bases short, with 12 bases between. Per germline, CDR1 MNHEY and CDR2 SVGAGI. The CDR3 is 15 residues long. The DNA for the CDR3 is TGTGCCAGCAGTTACGACAGCCGGAGAAACACTGAAGCTTTCTTT. Encoded protein: CASSYDSRRNTEAFF.

The V and J genes are TRBV5-4 and TRBJ2-1, with 10 nucleotides matching TRBD2. This CDR3 comprises 17 residues. The germline CDR1 and CDR2 sequences are SGHNT and YYREEE (reference sequence). Unmatched junction bases numbered 10, after V lost 0 bases and J lost 7 bases. Here the CDR3 reads CASSLDPLAGVKNEQFF. Written as DNA, the CDR3 is TGTGCCAGCAGCTTGGACCCTCTAGCGGGAGTGAAAAATGAGCAGTTCTTC.

This clone came up once. The chain uses TRBV28 and TRBJ2-5, with D perhaps TRBD1 (5 bases). This CDR3 region has 13 residues. V was pared by 2 bases and J by 5 bases, with 9 bases between. CDR1 and CDR2 from the germline V gene are MDHEN and SYDVKM. CDR3 region: CASSLGRAETQYF. CDR3 nucleotide sequence: TGTGCCAGCAGTTTAGGCAGGGCGGAGACCCAGTACTTC.

The V and J genes are TRBV27 and TRBJ1-6; D gene uncertain. Between the trimmed V and J ends, which lost 8 bases and 5 bases, there was a span of 13 bases. CDR3 size: 14 residues. Germline loops: CDR1 MNHEY, CDR2 SMNVEV (reference sequence). CDR3 coding DNA: TGTGCCAGCGGTAAAAGGGAGAATAATTCACCCCTCCACTTT. Its protein product is CASGKRENNSPLHF.

The rearrangement uses TRBV25-1 and TRBJ1-1; the D gene is possibly TRBD1 (5 bases). V lost 5 bases, J lost 4 bases, and 14 bases lay in between. CDR1 is MGHDK and CDR2 is SYGVNS in the germline V gene. The CDR3 consists of 14 residues. CDR3 in amino acids: CASSLGGGSTEAFF. The CDR3 coding sequence is TGTGCCAGCAGTCTGGGGGGTGGGAGCACTGAAGCTTTCTTT.

The gene calls are TRBV19 and TRBJ2-1; D unclear. The CDR3 contains 15 residues. Per germline, CDR1 LNHDA and CDR2 SQIVND (reference sequence). With 3 bases removed from V and 2 bases from J, the gap between germline ends came to 11 bases. Here the CDR3 reads CASSIQAGTYNEQFF. The CDR3 DNA is TGTGCCAGTAGTATTCAGGCCGGCACCTACAATGAGCAGTTCTTC.

This clone was picked up a small number of times. The J gene is TRBJ2-3, the V gene TRBV20-1; 9 bases align to TRBD2. Germline assignment: CDR1 DFQATT and CDR2 SNEGSKA (reference sequence). V gave up 3 bases and J gave up 8 bases; unmatched junction bases: 3. The CDR3 has 12 amino acids. CDR3: CSASLAGATQYF. DNA of the CDR3: TGCAGTGCTAGTTTAGCGGGAGCTACGCAGTATTTT.

This chain links TRBV4-1 with TRBJ1-1; D perhaps matches TRBD1 (6 bases). Germline V gene sequence: CDR1 MGHRA, CDR2 YSYEKL. V shed 1 base and J shed 1 base, with 13 bases lying between them. The CDR3 contains 16 residues. The CDR3 protein is CASSQVRPGENTEAFF. CDR3 in DNA: TGCGCCAGCAGCCAAGTCCGACCAGGGGAGAACACTGAAGCTTTCTTT.

The table lists this clone with a count of one. The V gene is TRBV6-5, the J gene TRBJ1-2; maybe TRBD1 (5 bases). The CDR3 runs to 13 residues. Trimming cost V 9 bases and J 7 bases, with 18 bases left between them. Germline V gives CDR1 MNHEY, CDR2 SVGAGI. The CDR3 DNA is TGTGCCAGTACCTTTCGCGGGGCCGGTGGCTACACCTTC. Its protein product is CASTFRGAGGYTF.

The gene calls are TRBV11-2 and TRBJ2-3, with 11 nucleotides matching TRBD2. The CDR3 is made up of 17 amino acids. The V gene end was trimmed by 5 bases and the J gene end by 5 bases; junction bases not matched to a gene: 12. Looked up from germline, CDR1 is SGHAT and CDR2 is FQNNGV. This CDR3 reads CASSTGTSGGGEDTQYF. The DNA of the CDR3 is TGTGCCAGCAGCACCGGGACTAGCGGTGGTGGAGAAGATACGCAGTATTTT.

The rearrangement joins TRBV28 to TRBJ1-2; D might be TRBD1 (6 bases). The CDR3 covers 14 residues. Germline lookup yields CDR1 MDHEN and CDR2 SYDVKM. V gave up 2 bases and J gave up 4 bases, with 11 bases separating them. CDR3 sequence (DNA): TGTGCCAGCAGTTTAAACAGGGCCCTCTATGGCTACACCTTC. Amino acids: CASSLNRALYGYTF.

CDR3 nucleotide sequence: TGTGCCAGCAGCCGGCAGGTCCAAGAGACCCAGTACTTC. This sequence encodes CASSRQVQETQYF. The genes are TRBV11-3 and TRBJ2-5; D is uncertain. V was pared by 5 bases and J by 1 base, with 8 bases between. This CDR3 has 13 residues. CDR1 is SGHNT, CDR2 YENEEA, per germline.

The V call is TRBV10-3, the J call TRBJ2-7, with TRBD1 matching over 7 bases. The CDR3 spans 14 residues. The V gene's germline CDR1 is ENHRY and CDR2 SYGVKD. The V and J ends lost 0 bases and 2 bases, in that order; junction bases with no gene match: 1. The CDR3 DNA reads TGTGCCATCAGTGAGTCAGGGACAGCCTACGAGCAGTACTTC. It encodes CAISESGTAYEQYF.

V and J are TRBV3-1 (or the pseudogene TRBV3-2) and TRBJ1-6, with a weak D call TRBD1 (6 bases). Deletions cut 1 base from V and 7 bases from J, with 11 bases between. The CDR3 consists of 15 residues. Germline CDR1 is LGHDT and CDR2 is YNNKEL (reference sequence). The CDR3 spells CASSQADSENSPLHF. CDR3 in DNA: TGTGCCAGCAGCCAAGCGGACAGCGAGAATTCACCCCTCCACTTT.

CDR3 nucleotide sequence: TGTGCCAGCAGTCCCCCGAAGGGACAGGGGAGCGGCTACACCTTC. Translation: CASSPPKGQGSGYTF. The rearrangement joins TRBV28 to TRBJ1-2; 10 bases map to TRBD1. V lost 5 bases, J lost 8 bases, and 11 bases stayed unmatched. The CDR3 is 15 residues long. CDR1 and CDR2 (germline): MDHEN, SYDVKM.

The J gene is TRBJ2-5, the V gene TRBV2; D call uncertain. The CDR3 runs to 14 residues. The germline V gene encodes CDR1 SNHLY and CDR2 FYNNEI. V lost 4 bases and J lost 5, with 14 bases in between. This chain's CDR3 is CASSVNMVGETQYF. The CDR3 DNA follows: TGTGCCAGCAGTGTCAACATGGTCGGGGAGACCCAGTACTTC. Full variable domain (rest looked up from reference TRBV2 and TRBJ2-5): EPEVTQTPSHQVTQMGQEVILRCVPISNHLYFYWYRQILGQKVEFLVSFYNNEISEKSEIFDDQFSVERPDGSNFTLKIRSTKLEDSAMYFCASSVNMVGETQYFGPGTRLLVL.

Comments on this clone: The same CDR3 arises from other DNA sequences in this sample as well. This sequence joins TRBV7-9 and TRBJ1-1; D remains unclear. V dropped 1 base and J dropped 1 base, with 7 bases sitting between them. The CDR3 is 14 residues long. Germline CDR1 and CDR2: SEHNR and FQNEAQ (reference sequence). CDR3 nucleotides: TGTGCCAGCAGCTTAGGGTCAGGGAACACTGAAGCTTTCTTT. Its protein is CASSLGSGNTEAFF. Together with reference TRBV7-9 and TRBJ1-1, the CDR3 gives the full variable domain: DTGVSQNPRHKITKRGQNVTFRCDPISEHNRLYWYRQTLGQGPEFLTYFQNEAQLEKSRLLSDRFSAERPKGSFSTLEIQRTEQGDSAMYLCASSLGSGNTEAFFGQGTRLTVV.

The V gene is TRBV7-2, the J gene TRBJ2-1, with D tentatively TRBD1 (5 bases). The ends were cut back, 0 bases at V and 12 bases at J, with 12 bases in the middle. The CDR3 has 13 residues. CDR1 is SGHTA and CDR2 is FQGNSA in the germline V gene. Here the CDR3 reads CASSLAREKPQFF. In DNA form, the CDR3 reads TGTGCCAGCAGCTTAGCCAGGGAAAAGCCGCAGTTCTTC.

The chain links TRBV5-1 to TRBJ1-1; D gene ambiguous. The CDR3 length is 13 residues. V was cut by 2 bases and J by 5 bases, with 10 bases left in between. Germline V lookup: CDR1 SGHRS, CDR2 YFSETQ. The CDR3 nucleotides read TGCGCCAGCAGCTTCAGAGCCGGGACTGAAGCTTTCTTT. It encodes CASSFRAGTEAFF.

The chain has TRBV24-1 and TRBJ2-1; the match to TRBD2 covers 16 bases. V dropped 4 bases and J dropped 7; count of bases not matched to a gene: 3. In germline, CDR1 is KGHDR, CDR2 SFDVKD. CDR3 size: 16 residues. In DNA, the CDR3 is TGTGCCACCAGTGAGGGACTAGCGGGAGGGCGGAATGAGCAGTTCTTC. The encoded protein is CATSEGLAGGRNEQFF.

The CDR3 DNA reads TGTGCCAGCAGCGCGAGGACAGGGACCTATAATTCACCCCTCCACTTT. Translating it yields CASSARTGTYNSPLHF. The J gene is TRBJ1-6, the V gene TRBV7-2, with TRBD1 matching 8 bases. Looked up from germline, CDR1 is SGHTA and CDR2 is FQGNSA. J gave up 2 bases and V 5 bases, and 5 bases lay outside the gene matches. CDR3 size: 16 residues.